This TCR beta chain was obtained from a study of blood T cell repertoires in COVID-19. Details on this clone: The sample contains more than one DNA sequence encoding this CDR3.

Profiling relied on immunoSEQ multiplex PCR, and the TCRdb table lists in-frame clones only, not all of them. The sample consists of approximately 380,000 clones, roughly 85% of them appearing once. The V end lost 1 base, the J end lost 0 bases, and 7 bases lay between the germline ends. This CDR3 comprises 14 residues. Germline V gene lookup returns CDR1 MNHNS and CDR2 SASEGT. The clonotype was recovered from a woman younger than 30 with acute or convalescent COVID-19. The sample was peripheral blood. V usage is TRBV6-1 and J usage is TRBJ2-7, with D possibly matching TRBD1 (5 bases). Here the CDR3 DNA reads TGTGCCAGCAGTGAAGGGCAGGGCTCCTACGAGCAGTACTTC. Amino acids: CASSEGQGSYEQYF.